Below, 19 T cell receptor beta chains from the same sample are listed, as sequenced in a study of early T cells in non-severe SARS-CoV-2 infection (dated by TCRdb to the early 2020s). Library preparation used 5' RACE. The sequencer was a NextSeq 500. TCRdb's own reprocessing of the public reads used fastp at Q25 and MiXCR and kept productive beta chains. Each CDR3 protein appears once, grouped with its most common genes and DNA. This sample holds about 69,000 distinct CDR3 sequences; around 11% were observed only once. The ten biggest clones cover roughly 6.8% of the sample. The sequencing input was whole blood. These receptor sequences come from an adult who was a healthcare worker with PCR-confirmed SARS-CoV-2 infection or an uninfected control (not recorded which).

This clonotype was counted a few times. The chain uses TRBV6-5 and TRBJ1-1; D perhaps matches TRBD1 (5 bases). Deletions cut 0 bases from V and 2 bases from J, with 10 bases between. CDR3 size: 15 residues. CDR1 and CDR2 (germline): MNHEY, SVGAGI. CDR3 sequence reads: CASSYSPGLNTEAFF. The CDR3 DNA is TGTGCCAGCAGTTACTCTCCAGGGCTTAACACTGAAGCTTTCTTT.

A word on this clonotype: This may be a read error: a much more frequent sequence differs by one nucleotide. The chain employs TRBV6-5 and TRBJ1-1, with TRBD1 matching over 8 bases. Looked up from germline, CDR1 is MNHEY and CDR2 is SVGAGI. The CDR3 length is 14 residues. The CDR3, as DNA: TGTGCCGGCAGTCTCGCAGGGGGCACCACTGAAGCTTTCTTT. This translates into CAGSLAGGTTEAFF.

This clonotype has a handful of counts. The CDR3 coding sequence is TGTGCCAGCAGTTATCGAAGTGCGGGACCAGATACGCAGTATTTT. Its protein is CASSYRSAGPDTQYF. V is TRBV5-6 and J is TRBJ2-3, with D possibly being TRBD2 (6 bases). The germline CDR1 and CDR2 sequences are SGHDT and YYEEEE. The V and J ends lost 5 bases and 4 bases respectively, with 17 bases between them. The CDR3 spans 15 residues.

This clonotype was recorded many times. The J gene is TRBJ2-5, the V gene TRBV10-3, with D possibly TRBD1 on 5 matching bases. V lost 6 bases and J 4 bases, leaving 9 bases between the germline ends. Germline V CDR1 and CDR2: ENHRY, SYGVKD. This CDR3 comprises 12 residues. The CDR3 DNA reads TGTGCCATCAGAGGAACAGGAGAGACCCAGTACTTC. The encoded protein is CAIRGTGETQYF.

There are a few counts of this clonotype. The chain employs TRBV18 and TRBJ2-7, with TRBD2 identical over 13 bases. V lost 6 bases and J lost 4; bases outside the gene matches: 6. The CDR3 consists of 15 residues. Germline loops: CDR1 KGHSH, CDR2 LQKENI. The CDR3 DNA is TGTGCCAGCTCCCGAGGACTAGCGGGAGAGTACGAGCAGTACTTC. Protein sequence: CASSRGLAGEYEQYF.

About this clonotype: This may come from a read error, since a much larger clone is one base off. The chain joins TRBV7-9 to TRBJ2-7; D call uncertain. The germline CDR1 and CDR2 sequences are SEHNR and FQNEAQ (reference sequence). This CDR3 has 13 residues. The CDR3 is CASSLSQVGERYF. For the CDR3, the DNA is TGTGCCAGCAGCTTAAGCCAGGTCGGCGAGCGGTACTTC.

This clonotype was picked up one time. The chain uses TRBV9 and TRBJ2-2, with 7 bases identical to TRBD2. The CDR3 runs to 15 residues. V lost 1 base, J lost 3 bases, and 3 bases stayed unmatched. Germline V gene data show CDR1 as SGDLS and CDR2 as YYNGEE. CDR3 in amino acids: CASSVTGGYTGELFF. For the CDR3, the DNA is TGTGCCAGCAGCGTAACGGGGGGATACACCGGGGAGCTGTTTTTT. The whole variable domain, remainder taken from reference TRBV9 and TRBJ2-2, is DSGVTQTPKHLITATGQRVTLRCSPRSGDLSVYWYQQSLDQGLQFLIQYYNGEERAKGNILERFSAQQFPDLHSELNLSSLELGDSALYFCASSVTGGYTGELFFGEGSRLTVL.

In nucleotides, the CDR3 is TGTGCCTGGAGTGGGCAGGGGGCTGGGAAACAGCCCCAGCATTTT. Translation: CAWSGQGAGKQPQHF. The chain employs TRBV30 and TRBJ1-5; 8 positions match TRBD1. The CDR3 is made up of 15 amino acids. Per germline, CDR1 GTSNPN and CDR2 SVGIG (reference sequence). V dropped 1 base and J dropped 7; count of bases not matched to a gene: 9. Looking up the rest from reference TRBV30 and TRBJ1-5 gives the full variable domain: SQTIHQWPATLVQPVGSPLSLECTVEGTSNPNLYWYRQAAGRGLQLLFYSVGIGQISSEVPQNLSASRPQDRQFILSSKKLLLSDSGFYLCAWSGQGAGKQPQHFGDGTRLSIL.

This clonotype has a count of ten or more. The CDR3, as DNA: TGTGCCAGCAGCCGAGGGAAGGGACGAAGGACTGAAGCTTTCTTT. It is translated as CASSRGKGRRTEAFF. The chain uses TRBV13 and TRBJ1-1; D perhaps matches TRBD1 (5 bases). The germline gives CDR1 PRHDT, CDR2 FYEKMQ (reference sequence). V lost 5 bases and J lost 5, with 18 bases in between. The CDR3 contains 15 residues.

This sequence joins TRBV6-6 and TRBJ2-7; TRBD1 aligns across 7 bases. Looked up from germline, CDR1 is MNHNY and CDR2 is SVGAGI (reference sequence). CDR3 length equals 16 residues. Trimming took 0 bases from V and 0 from J; bases not matched to a gene: 5. The CDR3 sequence: CASSYSGQPFSYEQYF. DNA for the CDR3: TGTGCCAGCAGTTACTCGGGACAGCCTTTCTCCTACGAGCAGTACTTC.

This clonotype was seen at least ten times. The chain is built from TRBV5-1 and TRBJ1-2; D ambiguous. This CDR3 comprises 15 residues. Trimming pared 0 bases from V and 2 bases from J, leaving 11 bases between. CDR1 is SGHRS and CDR2 is YFSETQ in the germline V gene. CDR3 DNA: TGCGCCAGCAGCTTGGACGGCGATCTCAACTATGGCTACACCTTC. Protein product: CASSLDGDLNYGYTF.

This sequence joins TRBV24-1 and TRBJ1-2; TRBD1 is a possible D gene (5 bases). Trimming pared 2 bases from V and 5 bases from J, leaving 11 bases between. Germline V gene lookup returns CDR1 KGHDR and CDR2 SFDVKD. This CDR3 region has 14 residues. CDR3 loop: CATSDSGLMYGYTF. In nucleotides, the CDR3 is TGTGCCACCAGTGATTCGGGACTCATGTATGGCTACACCTTC.

This clonotype was observed many times. The chain carries TRBV5-1 and TRBJ2-1; 8 positions agree with TRBD2. V lost 0 bases and J lost 5; bases outside the gene matches: 10. Germline CDR1 is SGHRS and CDR2 is YFSETQ. The CDR3 is made up of 17 amino acids. The DNA for the CDR3 is TGCGCCAGCAGCTTGGGCCTACTTGCGGGGGGTCACAATGAGCAGTTCTTC. Its translation: CASSLGLLAGGHNEQFF.

This clonotype has at least ten counts. The genes are TRBV6-4 and TRBJ2-1, with TRBD2 matching over 12 bases. This CDR3 spans 15 amino acids. After removal of 2 bases from V and 10 bases from J, the junction contained 6 bases not matched to a gene. Germline lookup yields CDR1 MRHNA and CDR2 SNTAGT. The CDR3 is CASSDTSGGPEEQFF. The CDR3 DNA follows: TGTGCCAGCAGTGACACTAGCGGGGGGCCAGAGGAGCAGTTCTTC.

This clonotype was found many times. This chain links TRBV7-3 with TRBJ1-1; the D is unclear. Per the germline V gene, CDR1 is SGHTA and CDR2 is FQGTGA. Trimming cost V 2 bases and J 1 base, with 5 bases left between them. This CDR3 has 13 residues. For the CDR3, the DNA is TGTGCCAGCAGCTTATGGTGGAACACTGAAGCTTTCTTT. Protein: CASSLWWNTEAFF.

This clonotype occurred many times. This sequence joins TRBV24-1 and TRBJ2-3; D remains unclear. The germline gives CDR1 KGHDR, CDR2 SFDVKD. The CDR3 is made up of 13 amino acids. The ends were cut back, 4 bases at V and 8 bases at J, with 12 bases in the middle. CDR3 amino acids: CATSDPVAVTQYF. For the CDR3, the DNA is TGTGCCACCAGTGACCCCGTCGCGGTTACGCAGTATTTT.

This clonotype showed up just a few times. This rearrangement joins TRBV18 to TRBJ1-6; D is uncertain. V was pared by 6 bases and J by 8 bases, with 17 bases between. CDR1 KGHSH and CDR2 LQKENI come from the germline V gene. The CDR3 sequence is 15 residues long. The CDR3 sequence: CASSLKRSRDSPLHF. The CDR3 region has the DNA TGTGCCAGCTCGCTTAAAAGATCTCGGGATTCACCCCTCCACTTT.

This clonotype was counted only a few times. The chain joins TRBV29-1 to TRBJ2-3; no definite D call. Germline V gives CDR1 SQVTM, CDR2 ANQGSEA. V was cut by 3 bases and J by 0 bases, with 10 bases left in between. The CDR3 contains 14 residues. CDR3 in amino acids: CSVEKDVSTDTQYF. The CDR3 bases are TGCAGCGTTGAGAAGGACGTGAGCACAGATACGCAGTATTTT.

This clonotype has just a few counts. The CDR3 region is CASSLSLPRPGTVDYEQYF. CDR3 DNA: TGCGCCAGCAGCTTGAGCCTCCCCCGCCCCGGGACGGTTGACTACGAGCAGTACTTC. This chain connects TRBV5-1 to TRBJ2-7; tentatively, D is TRBD1 or TRBD2 (5 bases each). The CDR3 extends over 19 amino acids. Germline loops: CDR1 SGHRS, CDR2 YFSETQ. V lost 1 base and J 3 bases, leaving 26 bases between the germline ends. The variable domain in full, completed from reference TRBV5-1 and TRBJ2-7, reads KAGVTQTPRYLIKTRGQQVTLSCSPISGHRSVSWYQQTPGQGLQFLFEYFSETQRNKGNFPGRFSGRQFSNSRSEMNVSTLELGDSALYLCASSLSLPRPGTVDYEQYFGPGTRLTVT.